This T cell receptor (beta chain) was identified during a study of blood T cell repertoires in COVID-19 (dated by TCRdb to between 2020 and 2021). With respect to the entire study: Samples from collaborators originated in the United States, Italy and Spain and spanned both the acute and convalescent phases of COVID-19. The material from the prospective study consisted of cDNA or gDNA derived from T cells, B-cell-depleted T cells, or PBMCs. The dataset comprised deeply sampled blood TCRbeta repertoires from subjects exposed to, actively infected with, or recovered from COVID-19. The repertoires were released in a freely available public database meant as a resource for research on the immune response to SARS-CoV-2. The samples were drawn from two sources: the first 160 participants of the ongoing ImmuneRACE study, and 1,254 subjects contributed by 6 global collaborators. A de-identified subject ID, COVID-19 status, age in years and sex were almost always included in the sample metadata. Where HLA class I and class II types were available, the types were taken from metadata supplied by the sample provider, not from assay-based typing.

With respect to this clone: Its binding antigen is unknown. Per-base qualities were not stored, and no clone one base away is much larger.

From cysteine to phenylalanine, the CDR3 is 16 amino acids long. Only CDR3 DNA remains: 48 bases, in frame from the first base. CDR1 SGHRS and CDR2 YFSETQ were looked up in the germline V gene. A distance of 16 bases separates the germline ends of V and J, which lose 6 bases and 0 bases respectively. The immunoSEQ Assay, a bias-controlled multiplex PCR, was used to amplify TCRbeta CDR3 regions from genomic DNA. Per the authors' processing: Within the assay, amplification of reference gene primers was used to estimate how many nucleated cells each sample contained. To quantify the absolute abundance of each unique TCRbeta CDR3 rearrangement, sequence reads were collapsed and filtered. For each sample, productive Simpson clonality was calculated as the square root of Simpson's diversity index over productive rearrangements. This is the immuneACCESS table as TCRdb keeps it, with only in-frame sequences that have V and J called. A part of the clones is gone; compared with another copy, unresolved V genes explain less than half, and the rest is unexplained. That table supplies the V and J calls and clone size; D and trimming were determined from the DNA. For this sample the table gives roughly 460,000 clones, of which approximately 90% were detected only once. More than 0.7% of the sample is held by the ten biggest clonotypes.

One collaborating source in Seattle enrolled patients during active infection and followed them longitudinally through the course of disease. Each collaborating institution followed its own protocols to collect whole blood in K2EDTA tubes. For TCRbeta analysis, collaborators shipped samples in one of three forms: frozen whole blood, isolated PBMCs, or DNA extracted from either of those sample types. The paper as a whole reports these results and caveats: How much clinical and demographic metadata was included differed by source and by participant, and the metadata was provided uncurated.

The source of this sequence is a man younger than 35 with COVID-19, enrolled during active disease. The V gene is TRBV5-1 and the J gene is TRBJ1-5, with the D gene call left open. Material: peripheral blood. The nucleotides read TGCGCCAGCACCCCAAGCCTAGAAGGTAGCAATCAGCCCCAGCATTTT. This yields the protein CASTPSLEGSNQPQHF.